The 26 T cell receptor beta chains presented below share a single source sample, sequenced in a study of cytomegalovirus exposure and HLA in healthy donors. This table comes from immunoSEQ multiplex PCR, and its TCRdb copy is limited to in-frame clones, with some not included. The sample has roughly 120,000 clones; 86% are singletons. Material for sequencing was PBMCs. All receptors come from a man between 18 and 29 years old in good health and CMV-seronegative.

The chain recombines TRBV7-9 with TRBJ2-7, with D perhaps TRBD2 (6 bases). Per the germline V gene, CDR1 is SEHNR and CDR2 is FQNEAQ (reference sequence). V was trimmed by 5 bases and J by 1 base, leaving 9 bases between them. CDR3 length: 13 residues. CDR3 sequence (DNA): TGTGCCAGCAGCGGAGGGGTTTCCTACGAGCAGTACTTC. Translated, it gives CASSGGVSYEQYF.

V gene TRBV6-6 combines with J gene TRBJ2-7; tentative D call: TRBD2 (7 bases). In germline, CDR1 is MNHNY, CDR2 SVGAGI (reference sequence). V lost 8 bases and J lost 11, with 19 bases in between. This CDR3 comprises 12 residues. Here the CDR3 reads CASGEGDLREYF. The CDR3 nucleotides read TGTGCCAGCGGGGAGGGGGACCTACGCGAGTACTTC.

The chain recombines TRBV19 with TRBJ1-1; 10 nucleotides line up with TRBD1. Looked up from germline, CDR1 is LNHDA and CDR2 is SQIVND (reference sequence). The length of the CDR3 is 17 residues. The trim removed 6 bases at V and 4 bases at J, leaving 14 bases unmatched. DNA for the CDR3: TGTGCCAGTAGGAAACCGGGACAGGGGTTATGGGGCACTGAAGCTTTCTTT. This sequence encodes CASRKPGQGLWGTEAFF.

The rearrangement links TRBV19 to TRBJ1-4; D remains ambiguous. The CDR3 covers 14 residues. Trimming left V 6 bases short and J 2 bases short, with 10 bases between. Per the germline V gene, CDR1 is LNHDA and CDR2 is SQIVND (reference sequence). The CDR3 region has the DNA TGTGCCAGTAGCCGGGTTGCGACTAATGAAAAACTGTTTTTT. Its protein is CASSRVATNEKLFF.

With regard to this clone: A read error may account for a junction end that differs from germline. The chain has TRBV6-1 and TRBJ1-4; 12 bases align to TRBD1. The CDR3 totals 17 residues. Germline V gives CDR1 MNHNS, CDR2 SASEGT. CDR3 sequence: CASGERDRGPANEKLFF. In DNA, the CDR3 is TGTGCCAGCGGTGAACGGGACAGGGGGCCGGCTAATGAAAAACTGTTTTTT.

This clone was recorded only once. J is TRBJ1-1 and V is TRBV5-4; 11 bases fit TRBD1. The CDR3 loop spans 17 amino acids. Looked up from germline, CDR1 is SGHNT and CDR2 is YYREEE (reference sequence). J was trimmed by 1 base and V by 4 bases; bases with no gene match: 9. CDR3 in amino acids: CASSVGQGARGNTEAFF. The CDR3 DNA reads TGTGCCAGCAGCGTAGGACAGGGGGCGCGAGGGAACACTGAAGCTTTCTTT.

This clone was counted once. As DNA, the CDR3 is TGTGCCAGCAGCTTAGGCGACAGGTTCTCCTACGAGCAGTACTTC. It encodes CASSLGDRFSYEQYF. The chain uses TRBV7-6 and TRBJ2-7; D is perhaps TRBD1 (6 bases). The CDR3 is made up of 15 amino acids. V dropped 1 base and J dropped 0 bases, with 10 bases sitting between them. CDR1 is SGHVS and CDR2 is FNYEAQ in the germline V gene.

The chain is built from TRBV29-1 and TRBJ2-1, with D unresolved. Germline lookup yields CDR1 SQVTM and CDR2 ANQGSEA. Trimming pared 5 bases from V and 10 bases from J, leaving 21 bases between. This CDR3 is 14 amino acids long. The DNA of the CDR3 is TGCAGCGTTTTACCCGACGACTCCCTCGGCGAGCAGTTCTTC. Its translation: CSVLPDDSLGEQFF.

The genes are TRBV27 and TRBJ2-2; weak D call: TRBD2 (6 bases). With 5 bases removed from V and 8 bases from J, the gap between germline ends came to 21 bases. The CDR3 has 16 amino acids. Germline lookup yields CDR1 MNHEY and CDR2 SMNVEV (reference sequence). The CDR3 nucleotides are TGTGCCAGCAGTCCTAGTCCGGGACTCATTGGGGGGGAGCTGTTTTTT. Translating gives CASSPSPGLIGGELFF.

The rearrangement links TRBV7-9 to TRBJ2-5; no clear D gene. CDR3 size: 12 residues. Germline values: CDR1 SEHNR, CDR2 FQNEAQ (reference sequence). V was cut by 1 base and J by 5 bases, with 5 bases left in between. CDR3 DNA sequence: TGTGCCAGCAGCTTAGAGAGTGAGACCCAGTACTTC. This translates into CASSLESETQYF.

V usage is TRBV28 and J usage is TRBJ2-6; 9 bases agree with TRBD1. The CDR3 runs 18 residues. The germline V gene encodes CDR1 MDHEN and CDR2 SYDVKM. V gave up 7 bases and J gave up 2 bases; unmatched junction bases: 12. This chain's CDR3 is CASTPGDRASPGANVLTF. DNA for the CDR3: TGTGCCAGCACCCCCGGGGACAGGGCATCTCCTGGGGCCAACGTCCTGACTTTC.

The gene calls are TRBV27 and TRBJ1-1; 8 bases map to TRBD1. J was trimmed by 5 bases and V by 5 bases; bases with no gene match: 10. This CDR3 region has 15 residues. The germline V gene encodes CDR1 MNHEY and CDR2 SMNVEV (reference sequence). CDR3 bases: TGTGCCAGCAGTCCGACCGGCAGGGGGCGAACTGAAGCTTTCTTT. It yields the protein CASSPTGRGRTEAFF.

The V call is TRBV2, the J call TRBJ2-1, with a weak D call TRBD2 (5 bases). This CDR3 comprises 16 residues. Germline lookup yields CDR1 SNHLY and CDR2 FYNNEI. Trimming pared 3 bases from V and 5 bases from J, leaving 17 bases between. Here the CDR3 reads CASSDRLDYADNEQFF. In DNA form, the CDR3 reads TGTGCCAGCAGTGATCGTCTAGACTACGCCGACAATGAGCAGTTCTTC.

The chain combines TRBV27 with TRBJ2-1; 7 positions agree with TRBD2. V gave up 2 bases and J gave up 2 bases; unmatched junction bases: 6. The CDR3 runs 16 residues. Germline assignment: CDR1 MNHEY and CDR2 SMNVEV (reference sequence). For the CDR3, the DNA is TGTGCCAGCAGTTTACCTGGGGCGGGGGCCTACAATGAGCAGTTCTTC. Protein product: CASSLPGAGAYNEQFF.

The V and J genes are TRBV27 and TRBJ1-2; D gene ambiguous. This CDR3 comprises 13 residues. Trimming took 2 bases from V and 4 from J, leaving 8 bases between them. From germline, CDR1 is MNHEY and CDR2 SMNVEV (reference sequence). This CDR3 is CASSLTASYGYTF. In DNA form, the CDR3 reads TGTGCCAGCAGTTTAACAGCAAGCTATGGCTACACCTTC.

The chain carries TRBV19 and TRBJ1-5; a weak D match, TRBD1 (5 bases). CDR1 is LNHDA and CDR2 is SQIVND in the germline V gene (reference sequence). V lost 4 bases and J lost 0, with 7 bases in between. The CDR3 spans 14 residues. In DNA, the CDR3 is TGTGCCAGTAGTAACACAGGTAGCAATCAGCCCCAGCATTTT. This codes for CASSNTGSNQPQHF.

V and J are TRBV4-1 and TRBJ1-2; 7 bases agree with TRBD1. The CDR3 is 17 amino acids. CDR1 MGHRA and CDR2 YSYEKL come from the germline V gene. The ends lost 2 bases at V and 3 bases at J; junction bases unmatched: 12. This chain's CDR3 is CASSQRGPHRDHYGYTF. The CDR3, as DNA: TGCGCCAGCAGCCAAAGGGGGCCGCACAGGGACCACTATGGCTACACCTTC.

The chain has TRBV5-1 and TRBJ2-5, with TRBD2 matching over 8 bases. The ends lost 4 bases at V and 4 bases at J; junction bases unmatched: 6. CDR1 and CDR2 (germline): SGHRS, YFSETQ. The CDR3 runs to 14 residues. CDR3 protein: CASSPGGVGETQYF. The CDR3 DNA reads TGCGCCAGCAGCCCCGGGGGGGTAGGAGAGACCCAGTACTTC.

The chain is built from TRBV4-2 and TRBJ2-4; 16 positions match TRBD2. V lost 0 bases, J lost 0 bases, and 2 bases stayed unmatched. The CDR3 spans 19 residues. Germline V gene sequence: CDR1 LGHNA, CDR2 YNFKEQ. The chain's CDR3 is CASSQEGLAGGLAKNIQYF. CDR3 coding DNA: TGTGCCAGCAGCCAAGAGGGACTAGCGGGAGGGCTAGCCAAAAACATTCAGTACTTC.

The chain recombines TRBV30 with TRBJ1-2, with 8 bases that match TRBD1. CDR3 size: 14 residues. The V and J ends lost 2 bases and 3 bases, in that order; junction bases with no gene match: 5. Germline lookup yields CDR1 GTSNPN and CDR2 SVGIG (reference sequence). CDR3 bases: TGTGCCTGGAGTCAGACAGGGGCCTACTATGGCTACACCTTC. Translating gives CAWSQTGAYYGYTF.

The gene calls are TRBV4-1 and TRBJ1-5; D perhaps matches TRBD1 (5 bases). The germline V gene encodes CDR1 MGHRA and CDR2 YSYEKL. V lost 0 bases and J 0 bases, leaving 9 bases between the germline ends. This CDR3 contains 16 residues. The CDR3 is CASSQDDRYSNQPQHF. The CDR3 DNA reads as TGCGCCAGCAGCCAAGATGACAGATATAGCAATCAGCCCCAGCATTTT.

With respect to this clone: The sample holds other DNA sequences that translate to the same CDR3. The chain carries TRBV9 and TRBJ2-1; D is ambiguous. The CDR3 runs to 12 residues. The V gene lost 2 bases and the J gene lost 4 bases, with 4 bases spanning the gap. The germline V gene has CDR1 SGDLS and CDR2 YYNGEE. The CDR3 nucleotides read TGTGCCAGCAGCGTCGGGTACAATGAGCAGTTCTTC. This translates into CASSVGYNEQFF.

The CDR3 loop is CASSTDYYAGELFF. The CDR3 region has the DNA TGTGCCAGCAGCACTGACTACTACGCCGGGGAGCTGTTTTTT. The rearrangement joins TRBV5-4 to TRBJ2-2; weak D call: TRBD2 (5 bases). The V gene lost 4 bases and the J gene lost 6 bases, with 13 bases spanning the gap. There are 14 residues in the CDR3. Per the germline V gene, CDR1 is SGHNT and CDR2 is YYREEE (reference sequence).

V usage is TRBV30 and J usage is TRBJ1-2, with TRBD1 identical over 9 bases. Looked up from germline, CDR1 is GTSNPN and CDR2 is SVGIG (reference sequence). This CDR3 comprises 14 residues. Unmatched junction bases numbered 3, after V lost 0 bases and J lost 4 bases. CDR3 bases: TGTGCCTGGAGTGTACAGGGGGCCGGCTATGGCTACACCTTC. This encodes CAWSVQGAGYGYTF.

The chain is built from TRBV7-8 and TRBJ2-7, with TRBD2 as a possible D gene (5 bases). The CDR3 is 14 amino acids. Trimming pared 3 bases from V and 2 bases from J, leaving 11 bases between. Germline-derived CDR1 and CDR2 are SGHVS and FQNEAQ. Here the CDR3 reads CASSFGEITYEQYF. The CDR3 coding sequence is TGTGCCAGCAGCTTCGGGGAAATAACCTACGAGCAGTACTTC.

This clone was found once. The chain employs TRBV7-2 and TRBJ2-5; TRBD2 matches 7 bases. CDR1 SGHTA and CDR2 FQGNSA come from the germline V gene. This CDR3 spans 16 amino acids. J gave up 5 bases and V 6 bases, and 15 bases lay outside the gene matches. CDR3 DNA: TGTGCCAGCAGTTCGGGGGGTGATGTTTCTCCGGAGACCCAGTACTTC. Its protein is CASSSGGDVSPETQYF.